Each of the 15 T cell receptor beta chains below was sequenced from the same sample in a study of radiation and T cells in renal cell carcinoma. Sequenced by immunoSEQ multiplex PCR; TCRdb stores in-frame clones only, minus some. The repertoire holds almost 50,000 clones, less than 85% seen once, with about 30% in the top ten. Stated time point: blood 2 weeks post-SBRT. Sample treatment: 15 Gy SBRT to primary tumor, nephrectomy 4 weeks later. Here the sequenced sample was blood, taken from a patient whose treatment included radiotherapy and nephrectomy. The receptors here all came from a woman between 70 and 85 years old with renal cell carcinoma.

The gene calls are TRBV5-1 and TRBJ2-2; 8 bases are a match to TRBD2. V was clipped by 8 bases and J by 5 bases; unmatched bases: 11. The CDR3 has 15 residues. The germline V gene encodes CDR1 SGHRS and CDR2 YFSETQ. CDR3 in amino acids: CASWSGRAETGELFF. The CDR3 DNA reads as TGCGCCAGTTGGTCCGGGAGGGCCGAAACCGGGGAGCTGTTTTTT.

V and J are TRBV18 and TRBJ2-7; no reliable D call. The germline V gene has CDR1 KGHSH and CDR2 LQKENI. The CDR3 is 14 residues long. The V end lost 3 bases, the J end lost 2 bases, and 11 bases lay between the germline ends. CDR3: CASSPTERTYEQYF. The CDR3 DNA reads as TGTGCCAGCTCACCCACAGAAAGGACCTACGAGCAGTACTTC.

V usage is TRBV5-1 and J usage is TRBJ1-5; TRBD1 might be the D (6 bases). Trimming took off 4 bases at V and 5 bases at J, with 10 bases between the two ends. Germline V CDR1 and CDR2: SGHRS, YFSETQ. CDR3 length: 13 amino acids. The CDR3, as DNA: TGCGCCAGCAGCCTGACAGGAGATCAGCCCCAGCATTTT. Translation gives CASSLTGDQPQHF.

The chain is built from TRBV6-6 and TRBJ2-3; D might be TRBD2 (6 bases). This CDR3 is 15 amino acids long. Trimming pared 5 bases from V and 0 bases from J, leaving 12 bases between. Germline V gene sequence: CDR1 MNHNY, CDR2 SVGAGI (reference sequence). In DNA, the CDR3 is TGTGCCAGCAGTAAACTAGCTTCTAGCACAGATACGCAGTATTTT. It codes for CASSKLASSTDTQYF.

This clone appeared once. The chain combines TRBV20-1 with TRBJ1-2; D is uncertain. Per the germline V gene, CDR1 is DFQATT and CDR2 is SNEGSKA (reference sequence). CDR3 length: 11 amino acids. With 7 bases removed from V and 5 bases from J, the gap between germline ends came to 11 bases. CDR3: CSVEFSYGYTF. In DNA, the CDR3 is TGCAGTGTAGAATTCTCTTATGGCTACACCTTC.

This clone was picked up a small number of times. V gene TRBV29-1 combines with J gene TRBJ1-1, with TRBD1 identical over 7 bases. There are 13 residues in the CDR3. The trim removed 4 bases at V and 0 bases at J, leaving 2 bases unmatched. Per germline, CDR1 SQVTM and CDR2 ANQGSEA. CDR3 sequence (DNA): TGCAGCGTTGGCGGACAGGTGAACACTGAAGCTTTCTTT. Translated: CSVGGQVNTEAFF.

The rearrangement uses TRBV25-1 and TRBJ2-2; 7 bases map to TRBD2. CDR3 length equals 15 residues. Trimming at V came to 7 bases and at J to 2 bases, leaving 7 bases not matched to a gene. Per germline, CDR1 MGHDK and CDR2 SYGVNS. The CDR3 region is CASKGGLENTGELFF. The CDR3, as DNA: TGTGCCAGCAAAGGCGGACTAGAAAACACCGGGGAGCTGTTTTTT. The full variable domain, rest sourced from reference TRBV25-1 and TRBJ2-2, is EADIYQTPRYLVIGTGKKITLECSQTMGHDKMYWYQQDPGMELHLIHYSYGVNSTEKGDLSSESTVSRIRTEHFPLTLESARPSHTSQYLCASKGGLENTGELFFGEGSRLTVL.

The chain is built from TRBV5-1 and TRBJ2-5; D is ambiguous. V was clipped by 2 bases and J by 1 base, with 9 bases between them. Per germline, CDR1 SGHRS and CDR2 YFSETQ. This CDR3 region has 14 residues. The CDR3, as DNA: TGCGCCAGCAGCTTACCAGGCCGCCAAGAGACCCAGTACTTC. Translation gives CASSLPGRQETQYF.

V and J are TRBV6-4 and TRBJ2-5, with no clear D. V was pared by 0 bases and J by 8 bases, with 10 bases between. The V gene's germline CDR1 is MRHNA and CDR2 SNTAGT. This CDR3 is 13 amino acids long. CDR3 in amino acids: CASSDSDQGTQYF. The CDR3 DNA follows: TGTGCCAGCAGTGACTCGGACCAAGGAACCCAGTACTTC.

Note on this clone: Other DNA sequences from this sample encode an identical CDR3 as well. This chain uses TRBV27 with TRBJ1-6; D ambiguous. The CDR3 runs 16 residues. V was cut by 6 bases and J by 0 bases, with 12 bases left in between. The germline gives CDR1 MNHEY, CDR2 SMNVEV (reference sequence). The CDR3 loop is CASSNSESSYNSPLHF. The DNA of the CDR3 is TGTGCCAGCAGCAATTCAGAGAGCTCCTATAATTCACCCCTCCACTTT.

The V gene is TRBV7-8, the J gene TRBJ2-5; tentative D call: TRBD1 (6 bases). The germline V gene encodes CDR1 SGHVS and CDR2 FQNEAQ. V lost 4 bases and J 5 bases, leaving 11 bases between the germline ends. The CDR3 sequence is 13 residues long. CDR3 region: CASSSGTSETQYF. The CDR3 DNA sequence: TGTGCCAGCAGCTCAGGGACATCGGAGACCCAGTACTTC. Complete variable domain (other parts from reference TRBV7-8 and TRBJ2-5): GAGVSQSPRYKVAKRGQDVALRCDPISGHVSLFWYQQALGQGPEFLTYFQNEAQLDKSGLPSDRFFAERPEGSVSTLKIQRTQQEDSAVYLCASSSGTSETQYFGPGTRLLVL.

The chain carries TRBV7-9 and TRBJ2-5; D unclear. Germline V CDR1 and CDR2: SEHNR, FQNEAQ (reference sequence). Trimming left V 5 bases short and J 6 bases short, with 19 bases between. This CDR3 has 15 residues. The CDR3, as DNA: TGTGCCAGCAGCCTGGGCACTGGGGAAATGCAGACCCAGTACTTC. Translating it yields CASSLGTGEMQTQYF.

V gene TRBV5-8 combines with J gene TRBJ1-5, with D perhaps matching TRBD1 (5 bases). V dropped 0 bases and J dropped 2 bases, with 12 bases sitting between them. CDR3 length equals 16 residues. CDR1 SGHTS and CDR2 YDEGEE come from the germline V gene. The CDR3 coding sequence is TGTGCCAGCAGCTTGGCCGCCGGGGGAGGCAATCAGCCCCAGCATTTT. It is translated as CASSLAAGGGNQPQHF.

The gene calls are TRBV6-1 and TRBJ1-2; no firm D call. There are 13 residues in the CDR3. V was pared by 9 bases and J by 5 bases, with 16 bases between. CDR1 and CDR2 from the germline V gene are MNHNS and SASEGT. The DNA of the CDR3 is TGTGCCAGTTATATGAGGGAGCGTTATGGCTACACCTTC. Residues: CASYMRERYGYTF.

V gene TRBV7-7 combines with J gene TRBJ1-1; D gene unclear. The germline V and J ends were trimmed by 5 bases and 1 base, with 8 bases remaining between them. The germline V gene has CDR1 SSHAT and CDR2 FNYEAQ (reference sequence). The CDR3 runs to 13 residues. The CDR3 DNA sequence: TGTGCCAGCAGCCGCGGCCAGAACACTGAAGCTTTCTTT. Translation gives CASSRGQNTEAFF. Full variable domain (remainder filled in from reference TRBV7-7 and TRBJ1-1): GAGVSQSPRYKVTKRGQDVTLRCDPISSHATLYWYQQALGQGPEFLTYFNYEAQPDKSGLPSDRFSAERPEGSISTLTIQRTEQRDSAMYRCASSRGQNTEAFFGQGTRLTVV.